A selection of T cell receptor beta chains follows, all from one sample in a study of blood T cell repertoires in COVID-19. The protocol was immunoSEQ multiplex PCR, while the TCRdb copy is restricted to in-frame clones and leaves out a portion. Of 150,000 to 200,000 clones in the sample, 88% were seen once. Sequencing used peripheral blood. These receptors all come from a man aged 55 to 70 with acute or convalescent COVID-19. Each CDR3 is given with its conserved first and last residue. D genes are given only for firm matches. Size values are once, few and many counts, or a class for expanded clones, and some rows have none.

V gene	clone size	J gene	D gene	CDR3 protein	CDR3 DNA
TRBV6-5	NA	TRBJ1-3	NA	CATAGGSSGNTIYF	TGTGCCACCGCCGGGGGGAGCTCTGGAAACACCATATATTTT
TRBV6-5	NA	TRBJ2-3	NA	CASSTGGGDTQYF	TGTGCCAGCAGTACCGGGGGTGGAGATACGCAGTATTTT
TRBV7-9	NA	TRBJ1-2	NA	CASTLSQGYGYTF	TGTGCCAGCACCCTCAGCCAGGGCTATGGCTACACCTTC
TRBV21-1	NA	TRBJ2-7	NA	CARFPWLAVSTRSYEQYF	TGTGCCAGATTCCCTTGGCTAGCGGTATCGACACGGTCCTACGAGCAGTACTTC
TRBV18	NA	TRBJ1-2	NA	CASSPDQGYGYTF	TGTGCCAGCTCACCGGACCAGGGCTATGGCTACACCTTC
TRBV28	NA	TRBJ1-6	TRBD1	CASTRDRGPLHF	TGTGCCAGCACCCGGGACAGGGGCCCCCTCCACTTT
TRBV18	NA	TRBJ2-1	NA	CASSPGTLYNEQFF	TGTGCCAGCTCACCAGGTACATTGTACAATGAGCAGTTCTTC
TRBV5-1	NA	TRBJ2-5	TRBD2	CASSSGLAGAQETQYF	TGCGCCAGCAGCTCCGGACTAGCGGGGGCCCAAGAGACCCAGTACTTC
TRBV28	NA	TRBJ1-5	NA	CASSRRGQVNQPQHF	TGTGCCAGCAGTCGGCGGGGGCAGGTCAATCAGCCCCAGCATTTT
TRBV2	NA	TRBJ1-1	NA	CASSERVFTEAFF	TGTGCCAGCAGCGAGAGGGTGTTCACTGAAGCTTTCTTT
TRBV29-1	once	TRBJ1-1	NA	CSVVREATEAFF	TGCAGCGTTGTGAGGGAGGCCACTGAAGCTTTCTTT
TRBV18	NA	TRBJ1-6	TRBD1	CANSLDGTGSSPLHF	TGTGCCAACTCACTAGATGGGACAGGGAGCTCACCCCTCCACTTT
TRBV27	NA	TRBJ1-5	NA	CASSLSGSNQPQHF	TGTGCCAGCAGTTTATCCGGTAGCAATCAGCCCCAGCATTTT
TRBV6-2/TRBV6-3	NA	TRBJ2-5	TRBD1	CASSYSGDRVWETQYF	TGTGCCAGCAGTTACTCAGGGGACAGGGTGTGGGAGACCCAGTACTTC
TRBV7-3	NA	TRBJ2-7	TRBD1	CASSFGPGGSYEQYF	TGTGCCAGCAGCTTTGGTCCAGGGGGCTCCTACGAGCAGTACTTC
TRBV27	NA	TRBJ2-3	NA	CASSLSGHPTDTQYF	TGTGCCAGCAGTTTATCGGGACACCCAACAGATACGCAGTATTTT
TRBV5-4	NA	TRBJ2-7	NA	CASSLDRGYEQYF	TGTGCCAGCAGCTTGGATAGGGGCTACGAGCAGTACTTC
TRBV2	NA	TRBJ2-3	NA	CASRLDLLRTSTDTQYF	TGTGCCAGCCGACTCGATTTACTCCGGACAAGCACAGATACGCAGTATTTT
TRBV5-1	NA	TRBJ2-3	NA	CASSLALGTDTQYF	TGCGCCAGCAGCTTGGCCCTAGGCACAGATACGCAGTATTTT